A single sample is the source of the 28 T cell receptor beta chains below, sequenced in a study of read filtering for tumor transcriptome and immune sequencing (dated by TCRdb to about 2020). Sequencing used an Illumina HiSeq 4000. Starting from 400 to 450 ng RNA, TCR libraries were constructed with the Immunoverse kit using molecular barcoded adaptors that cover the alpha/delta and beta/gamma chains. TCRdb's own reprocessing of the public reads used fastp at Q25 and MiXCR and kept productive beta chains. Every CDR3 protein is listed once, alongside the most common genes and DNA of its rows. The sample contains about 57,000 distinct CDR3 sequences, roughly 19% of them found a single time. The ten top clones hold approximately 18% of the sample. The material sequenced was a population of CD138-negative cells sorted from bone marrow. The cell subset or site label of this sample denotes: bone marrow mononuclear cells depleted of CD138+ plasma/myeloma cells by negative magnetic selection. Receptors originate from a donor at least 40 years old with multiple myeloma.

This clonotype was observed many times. CDR3 in DNA: TGTGCCAGCAGCTTAAATTCTAGCGGGGGTTACAATGAGCAGTTCTTC. It yields the protein CASSLNSSGGYNEQFF. This sequence joins TRBV7-9 and TRBJ2-1; TRBD2 matches 10 bases. This CDR3 contains 16 residues. Germline-derived CDR1 and CDR2 are SEHNR and FQNEAQ (reference sequence). V lost 2 bases, J lost 4 bases, and 5 bases stayed unmatched.

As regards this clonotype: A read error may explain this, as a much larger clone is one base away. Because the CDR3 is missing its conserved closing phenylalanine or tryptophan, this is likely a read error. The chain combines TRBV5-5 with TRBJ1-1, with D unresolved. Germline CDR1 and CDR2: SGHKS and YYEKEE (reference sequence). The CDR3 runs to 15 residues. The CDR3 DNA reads TGCGCCAGCAGCTTGGGTGCCGCCCCGGTCACTGAAGCTTTCTCT. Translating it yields CASSLGAAPVTEAFS.

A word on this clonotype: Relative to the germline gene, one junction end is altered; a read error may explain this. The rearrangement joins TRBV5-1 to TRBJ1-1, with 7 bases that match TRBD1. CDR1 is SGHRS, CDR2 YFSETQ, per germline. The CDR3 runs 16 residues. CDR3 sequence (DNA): TGCGTCAGCAGCTTGGGATCGACAGGGTCGGGAACTGAAGCCTTCTTT. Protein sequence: CVSSLGSTGSGTEAFF.

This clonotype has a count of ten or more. CDR3 sequence: CASSQVTGGRYEQYF. DNA of the CDR3: TGTGCCAGCAGCCAAGTTACAGGGGGCAGGTACGAGCAGTACTTC. This rearrangement joins TRBV14 to TRBJ2-7; TRBD1 matches at 9 bases. This CDR3 contains 15 residues. V shed 1 base and J 4 bases; nucleotides not matched to a gene: 5. Per germline, CDR1 SGHDN and CDR2 FVKESK.

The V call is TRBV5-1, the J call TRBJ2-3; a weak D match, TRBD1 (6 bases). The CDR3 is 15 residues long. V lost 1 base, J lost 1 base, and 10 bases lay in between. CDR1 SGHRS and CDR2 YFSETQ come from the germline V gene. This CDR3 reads CASSLPWTGTDTQYF. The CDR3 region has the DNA TGCGCCAGCAGCTTGCCGTGGACAGGCACAGATACGCAGTATTTT.

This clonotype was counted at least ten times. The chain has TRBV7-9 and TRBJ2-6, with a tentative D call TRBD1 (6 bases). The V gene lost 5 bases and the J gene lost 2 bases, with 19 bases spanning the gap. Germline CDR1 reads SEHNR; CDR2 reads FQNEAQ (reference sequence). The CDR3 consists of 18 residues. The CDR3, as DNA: TGTGCCAGCAGCGGTTATTCCCCGCAGGGGCCTGGGGCCAACGTCCTGACTTTC. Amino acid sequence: CASSGYSPQGPGANVLTF.

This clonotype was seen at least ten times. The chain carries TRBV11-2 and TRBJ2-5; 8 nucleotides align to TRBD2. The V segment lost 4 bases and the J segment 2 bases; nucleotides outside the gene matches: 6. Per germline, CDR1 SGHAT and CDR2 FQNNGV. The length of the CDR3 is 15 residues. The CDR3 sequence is CASSSRLALQETQYF. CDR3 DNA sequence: TGTGCCAGCAGCTCTAGACTAGCGCTACAAGAGACCCAGTACTTC.

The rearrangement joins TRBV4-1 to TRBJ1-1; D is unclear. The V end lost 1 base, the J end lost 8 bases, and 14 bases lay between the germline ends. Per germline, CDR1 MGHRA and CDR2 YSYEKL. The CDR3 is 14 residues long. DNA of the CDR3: TGCGCCAGCAGCCAAGCCTGGCGCCAGTCAGAAGCTTTCTTT. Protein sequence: CASSQAWRQSEAFF.

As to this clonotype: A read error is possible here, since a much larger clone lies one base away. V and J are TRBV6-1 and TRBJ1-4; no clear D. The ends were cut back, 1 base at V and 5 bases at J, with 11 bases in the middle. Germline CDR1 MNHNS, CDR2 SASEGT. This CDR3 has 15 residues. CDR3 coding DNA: TGTGCCAGCAGTGAAGGTTCGGGTATAAATGAAAAACTGTTTTTT. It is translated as CASSEGSGINEKLFF.

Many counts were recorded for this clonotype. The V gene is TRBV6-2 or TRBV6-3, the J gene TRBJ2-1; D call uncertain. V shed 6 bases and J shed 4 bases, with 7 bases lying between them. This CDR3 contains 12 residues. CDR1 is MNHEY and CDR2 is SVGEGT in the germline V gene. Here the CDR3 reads CASRPNYNEQFF. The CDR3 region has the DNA TGTGCCAGCAGACCCAATTACAATGAGCAGTTCTTC.

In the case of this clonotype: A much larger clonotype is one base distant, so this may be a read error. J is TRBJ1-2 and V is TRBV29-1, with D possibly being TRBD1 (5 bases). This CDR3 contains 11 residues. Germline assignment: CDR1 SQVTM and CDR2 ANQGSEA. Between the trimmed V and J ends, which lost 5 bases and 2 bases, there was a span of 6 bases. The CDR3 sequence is CSVTGNYGYTF. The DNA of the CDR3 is TGCAGCGTTACAGGCAACTATGGCTACACCTTC.

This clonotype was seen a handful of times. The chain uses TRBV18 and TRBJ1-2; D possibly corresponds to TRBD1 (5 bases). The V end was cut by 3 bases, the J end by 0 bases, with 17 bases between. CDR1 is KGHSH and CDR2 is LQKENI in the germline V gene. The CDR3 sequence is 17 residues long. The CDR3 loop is CASSPTEFRTPNYGYTF. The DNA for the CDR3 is TGTGCCAGCTCACCCACCGAGTTCCGGACACCTAACTATGGCTACACCTTC.

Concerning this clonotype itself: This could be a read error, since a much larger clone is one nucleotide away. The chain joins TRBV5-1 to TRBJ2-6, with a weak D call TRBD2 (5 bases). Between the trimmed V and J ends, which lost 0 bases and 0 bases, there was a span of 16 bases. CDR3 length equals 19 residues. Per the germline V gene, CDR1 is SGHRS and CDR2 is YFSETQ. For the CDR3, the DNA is TGCGCCAGCAGCTTGGTAACGGTACCGACTACCTCTGGGGCCAACGTCCTGACTTTC. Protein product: CASSLVTVPTTSGANVLTF.

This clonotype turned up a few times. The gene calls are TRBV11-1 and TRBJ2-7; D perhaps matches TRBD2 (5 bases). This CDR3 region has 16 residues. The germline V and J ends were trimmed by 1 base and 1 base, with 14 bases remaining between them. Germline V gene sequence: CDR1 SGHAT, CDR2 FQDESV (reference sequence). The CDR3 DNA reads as TGTGCCAGCAGCTTAGTAAGCGGATGGAGTTCCTACGAGCAGTACTTC. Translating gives CASSLVSGWSSYEQYF.

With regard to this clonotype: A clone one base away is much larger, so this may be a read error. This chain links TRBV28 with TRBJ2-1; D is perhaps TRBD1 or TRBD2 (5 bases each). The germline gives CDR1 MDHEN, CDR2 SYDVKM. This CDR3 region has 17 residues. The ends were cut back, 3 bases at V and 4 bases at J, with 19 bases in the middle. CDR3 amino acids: CASSFTGRGIYYNEQFF. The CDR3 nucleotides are TGTGCCAGCAGTTTCACGGGACGGGGAATTTATTACAATGAGCAGTTCTTC.

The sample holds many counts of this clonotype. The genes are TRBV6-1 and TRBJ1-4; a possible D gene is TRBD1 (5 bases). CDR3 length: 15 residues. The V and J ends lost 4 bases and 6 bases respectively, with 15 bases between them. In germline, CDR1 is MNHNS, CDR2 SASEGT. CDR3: CASSVQATRDEKLFF. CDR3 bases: TGTGCCAGCAGTGTACAGGCCACGAGGGATGAAAAACTGTTTTTT.

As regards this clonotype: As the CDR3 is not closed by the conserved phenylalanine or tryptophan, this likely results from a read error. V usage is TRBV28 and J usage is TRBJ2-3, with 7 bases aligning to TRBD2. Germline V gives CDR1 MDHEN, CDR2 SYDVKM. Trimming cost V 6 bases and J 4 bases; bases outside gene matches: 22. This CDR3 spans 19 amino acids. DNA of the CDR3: TGTGCCAGCAGGAAGGGGCCGGGTGGGAGGGCCGAGTTCGCAGATACGCAGTATCTT. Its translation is CASRKGPGGRAEFADTQYL.

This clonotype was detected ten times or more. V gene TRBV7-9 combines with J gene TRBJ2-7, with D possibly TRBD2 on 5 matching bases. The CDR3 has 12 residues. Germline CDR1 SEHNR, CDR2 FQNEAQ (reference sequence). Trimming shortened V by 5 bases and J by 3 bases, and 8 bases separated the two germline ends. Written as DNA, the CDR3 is TGTGCCAGCAGCCCCCGGGGCTACGAGCAGTACTTC. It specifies CASSPRGYEQYF.

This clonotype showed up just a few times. The CDR3 is CASSLKLAGGPKETQYF. The DNA of the CDR3 is TGCGCCAGCAGCTTAAAACTAGCGGGGGGGCCCAAAGAGACCCAGTACTTC. The genes are TRBV5-1 and TRBJ2-5, with TRBD2 matching 13 bases. The trim removed 2 bases at V and 3 bases at J, leaving 7 bases unmatched. CDR1 is SGHRS and CDR2 is YFSETQ in the germline V gene. The CDR3 extends over 17 amino acids.

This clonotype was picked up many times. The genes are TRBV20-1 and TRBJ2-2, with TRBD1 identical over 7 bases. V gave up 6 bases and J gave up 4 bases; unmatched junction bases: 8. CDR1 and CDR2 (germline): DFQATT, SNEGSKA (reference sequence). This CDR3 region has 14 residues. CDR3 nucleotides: TGCAGTGCCCAGACAGGGAGTATCACCGGGGAGCTGTTTTTT. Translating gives CSAQTGSITGELFF.

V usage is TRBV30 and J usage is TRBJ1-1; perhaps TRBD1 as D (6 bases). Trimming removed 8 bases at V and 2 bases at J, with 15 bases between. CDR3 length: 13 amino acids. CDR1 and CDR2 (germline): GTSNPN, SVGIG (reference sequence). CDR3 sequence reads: CAGGRTANTEAFF. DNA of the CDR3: TGTGCCGGAGGCAGGACAGCCAACACTGAAGCTTTCTTT.

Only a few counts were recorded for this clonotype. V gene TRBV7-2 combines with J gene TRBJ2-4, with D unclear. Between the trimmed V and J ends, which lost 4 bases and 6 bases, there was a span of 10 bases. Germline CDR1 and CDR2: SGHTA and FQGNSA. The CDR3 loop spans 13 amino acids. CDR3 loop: CASSSSERNIQYF. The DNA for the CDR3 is TGTGCCAGCAGCTCCTCGGAGAGAAACATTCAGTACTTC.

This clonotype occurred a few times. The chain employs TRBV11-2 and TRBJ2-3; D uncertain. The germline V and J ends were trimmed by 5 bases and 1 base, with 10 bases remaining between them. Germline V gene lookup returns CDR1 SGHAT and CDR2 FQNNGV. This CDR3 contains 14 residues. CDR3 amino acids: CASSPTTRTDTQYF. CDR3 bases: TGTGCCAGCAGCCCAACGACACGCACAGATACGCAGTATTTT.

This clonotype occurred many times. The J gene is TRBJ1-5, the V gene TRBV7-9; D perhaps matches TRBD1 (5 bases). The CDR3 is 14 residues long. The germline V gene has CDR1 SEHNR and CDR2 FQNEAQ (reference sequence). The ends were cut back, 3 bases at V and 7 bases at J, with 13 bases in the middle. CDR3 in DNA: TGTGCCAGCAGCTTCGGTCAGGGTGGCCAGCCCCAGCATTTT. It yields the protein CASSFGQGGQPQHF.

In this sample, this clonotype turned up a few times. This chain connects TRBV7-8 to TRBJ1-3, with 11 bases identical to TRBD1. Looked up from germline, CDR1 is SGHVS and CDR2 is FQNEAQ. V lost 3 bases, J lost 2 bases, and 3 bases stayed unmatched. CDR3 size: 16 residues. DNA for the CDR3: TGTGCCAGCAGCTTCCTGGGACAGGGGGCTGGAAACACCATATATTTT. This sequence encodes CASSFLGQGAGNTIYF.

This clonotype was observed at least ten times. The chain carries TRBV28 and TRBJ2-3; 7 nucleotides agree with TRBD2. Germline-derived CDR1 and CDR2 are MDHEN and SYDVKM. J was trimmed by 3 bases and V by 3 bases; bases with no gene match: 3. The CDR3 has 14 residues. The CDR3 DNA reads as TGTGCCAGCAGTTTCGCCGGGGGGACAGATACGCAGTATTTT. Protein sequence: CASSFAGGTDTQYF.

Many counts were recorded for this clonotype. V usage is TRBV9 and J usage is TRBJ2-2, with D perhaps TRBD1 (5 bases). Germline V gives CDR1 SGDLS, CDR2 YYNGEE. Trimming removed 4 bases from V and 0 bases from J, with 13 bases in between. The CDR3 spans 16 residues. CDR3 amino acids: CASSRAQGPNTGELFF. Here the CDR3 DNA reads TGTGCCAGCAGCAGAGCGCAGGGTCCGAACACCGGGGAGCTGTTTTTT.

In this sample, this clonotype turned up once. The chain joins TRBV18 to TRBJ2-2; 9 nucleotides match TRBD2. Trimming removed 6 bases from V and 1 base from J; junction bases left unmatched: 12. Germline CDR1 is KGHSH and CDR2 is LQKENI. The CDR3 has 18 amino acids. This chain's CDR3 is CASSTRGTSRKNTGELFF. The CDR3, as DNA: TGTGCCAGCTCTACAAGAGGGACTAGCAGGAAGAACACCGGGGAGCTGTTTTTT.